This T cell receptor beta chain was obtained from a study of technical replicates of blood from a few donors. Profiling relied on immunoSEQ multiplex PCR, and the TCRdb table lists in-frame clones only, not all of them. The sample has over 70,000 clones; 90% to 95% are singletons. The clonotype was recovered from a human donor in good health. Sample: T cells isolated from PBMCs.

CDR3 DNA: TGTGCCAGCAGCTCTGGAGGGAGAGAGCAGTACTTC. Protein: CASSSGGREQYF. The chain combines TRBV7-2 with TRBJ2-7; possible D gene TRBD2, 6 bases. V lost 4 bases and J lost 7, with 11 bases in between. Germline V gene data show CDR1 as SGHTA and CDR2 as FQGNSA. CDR3 size: 12 residues.